This TCR beta chain stems from a study of blood T cell repertoires in COVID-19. Study details: Samples came from the United States, Italy and Spain, spanning acute and convalescent COVID-19.

During active infection, Seattle patients enrolled and were then monitored through disease. Trimming cost V 5 bases and J 5 bases, with 16 bases left between them. Germline CDR1 SNHLY, CDR2 FYNNEI. The CDR3 totals 14 residues. In the source study's methods: Amplification of reference gene primers was used by the study to estimate nucleated cell counts. TCRdb's table, derived via immunoSEQ multiplex PCR, lists solely in-frame clones and lacks some. V and J calls and clone size are copied from that table; D and trimming were computed from the DNA. The sample has roughly 500,000 clones, roughly 89% seen once.

The sample was peripheral blood. The rearrangement uses TRBV2 and TRBJ2-7, with a weak D call TRBD1 (5 bases). This TCR was recovered from a young man with COVID-19, enrolled during active disease. The CDR3 loop is CASSRSYQGHEQYF. In nucleotides, the CDR3 is TGTGCCAGCAGTCGATCTTATCAGGGCCACGAGCAGTACTTC.